This T cell receptor beta chain emerged from a study of T cells in Graves' hyperthyroidism and ophthalmopathy. The overall study: Blood was drawn when the patient was first diagnosed and still untreated. Findings and caveats of the study: From stable hyperthyroidism, ophthalmopathy was separated by a 13 V-J model. Peripheral blood also featured most of the thyroid clonotypes expanded above 0.001.

V shed 1 base and J shed 7 bases, with 20 bases lying between them. The germline CDR1 and CDR2 sequences are MGHDK and SYGVNS. This CDR3 has 17 residues. The PBMCs were sourced from fresh peripheral blood (about 9.7 ml). What was amplified from RNA transcripts were TCR beta CDR3 regions. The HTBI set primed first-round TCR CDR3 RT-PCR. TCRdb reprocessed the multiplex PCR reads via MiXCR and lists one record per CDR3 protein. The top ten clones hold approximately 30% of a sample with 300,000 to 500,000 distinct CDR3 sequences, 14% to 15% of them seen once. A few counts support this clonotype. Its antigen is not known.

This chain joins TRBV25-1 and TRBJ2-1, with D possibly TRBD2 on 6 matching bases. This receptor was taken from a woman between 25 and 40 years old with Graves' hyperthyroidism. Source material: blood. The CDR3 here is CASSEWDSGASWNEQFF. DNA of the CDR3: TGTGCCAGCAGTGAATGGGATAGCGGAGCCTCCTGGAATGAGCAGTTCTTC.